This T cell receptor (beta chain) was retrieved from a study of human T cells and chemical hapten exposure. Whole-study findings and limits: The count of PT1 expanded TCRs correlated positively with patch test score. No shift was seen in TCRs above 1 in 1000 frequency with DPC sensitization.

Individual cDNA molecules had unique molecular identifiers attached to them by the library. MiXCR, run by TCRdb on the RACE reads, gives a single entry per CDR3 protein. The sample records 95,000 to 150,000 distinct CDR3 sequences, approximately 10% being singletons. As for time point: patch test 3, about 24 weeks after DPC sensitization. Treatment specified: therapeutic diphenylcyclopropenone sensitization with weekly scalp DPC. Ten or more counts support this clonotype. The antigen is unknown. This CDR3 is built from 12 residues. CDR1 and CDR2 from the germline V gene are SGHVS and FQNEAQ. Trimming took 3 bases from V and 9 from J, leaving 10 bases between them.

The sequenced sample was whole blood, obtained in connection with sensitization to the hapten diphenylcyclopropenone (DPC). The receptor was derived from a woman in her 50s with alopecia areata. Some clones in this sample may be carry-over from other donors' samples. The chain carries TRBV7-8 and TRBJ2-3; D may be TRBD2 (6 bases). CDR3 in amino acids: CASSLEGLTQYF. DNA for the CDR3: TGTGCCAGCAGCTTGGAGGGGCTGACGCAGTATTTT.